Below are 27 T cell receptor beta chains sequenced from a single sample in a study of blood T cells in healthy people across ages. A second about 7 to 12 cycle PCR used barcoded and J-beta primers. TCRdb redid the calling of the 5' RACE reads with MiXCR, one entry per CDR3 protein. This table holds about 640,000 distinct CDR3 sequences, roughly 41% found once. Input material: blood. These receptors originate from an elderly man in good health.

CDR3 in amino acids: CASRKIPSSYNEQYF. The DNA of the CDR3 is TGTGCCAGCAGAAAGATCCCTAGCTCCTACAATGAGCAGTACTTC. This chain joins TRBV28 and TRBJ2-7; maybe TRBD2 (5 bases). Germline lookup yields CDR1 MDHEN and CDR2 SYDVKM. The V and J ends lost 6 bases and 7 bases respectively, with 22 bases between them. The CDR3 length is 15 residues.

In this sample, this clonotype turned up a few times. V and J are TRBV5-1 and TRBJ2-2, with 10 bases lining up with TRBD2. Germline V gene lookup returns CDR1 SGHRS and CDR2 YFSETQ. The V and J ends lost 1 base and 4 bases, in that order; junction bases with no gene match: 7. There are 17 residues in the CDR3. CDR3 DNA sequence: TGCGCCAGCAGCTTGTTTCCACAGCGGGAGGGCACCGGGGAGCTGTTTTTT. Encoded protein: CASSLFPQREGTGELFF.

V and J are TRBV20-1 and TRBJ2-5, with 7 bases matching TRBD2. Germline CDR1 is DFQATT and CDR2 is SNEGSKA (reference sequence). The CDR3 totals 12 residues. The CDR3 spells CSRLAGGETQYF. The CDR3 DNA sequence: TGCAGCCGGCTAGCCGGGGGGGAGACCCAGTACTTC.

The CDR3 is CASSYSGSVGNEQFF. The CDR3 DNA reads as TGTGCCAGCAGTTACTCGGGGTCGGTCGGCAATGAGCAGTTCTTC. The chain uses TRBV6-2 or TRBV6-3 and TRBJ2-1; D gene ambiguous. Between the trimmed V and J ends, which lost 0 bases and 6 bases, there was a span of 12 bases. The CDR3 is made up of 15 amino acids. Germline V lookup: CDR1 MNHEY, CDR2 SVGEGT.

This clonotype was seen only a few times. The rearrangement joins TRBV29-1 to TRBJ2-1; 9 nucleotides agree with TRBD2. The J call may be faulty, since TRBJ2-7 better matches the DNA end. The CDR3 consists of 16 residues. Germline CDR1 and CDR2: SQVTM and ANQGSEA. The CDR3 loop is CSVENPSGKYYNEQYF. CDR3 sequence (DNA): TGCAGCGTTGAGAACCCTAGCGGGAAATACTACAATGAGCAGTACTTC.

CDR3 nucleotides: TGTGCCAGCAGTTACGCAGGAGGAACTAGCACAGATACGCAGTATTTT. Translated, it gives CASSYAGGTSTDTQYF. The chain joins TRBV6-5 to TRBJ2-3, with D tentatively TRBD2 (5 bases). This CDR3 has 16 amino acids. Germline V gene data show CDR1 as MNHEY and CDR2 as SVGAGI. V was pared by 2 bases and J by 0 bases, with 12 bases between.

Remarks on this clonotype: The junction does not match germline at one end; this may be a read error. This chain joins TRBV20-1 and TRBJ2-4; the D call may be TRBD1 or TRBD2 (5 bases each). This CDR3 has 18 residues. The V gene's germline CDR1 is DFQATT and CDR2 SNEGSKA (reference sequence). CDR3 coding DNA: TGCTGTGCTAGGGACCCCGGAACAGTGGGAGCATCCAAAAACATTCAGTACTTC. Translating it yields CCARDPGTVGASKNIQYF.

This clonotype was counted at least ten times. The genes are TRBV29-1 and TRBJ2-2; D call uncertain. V was trimmed by 7 bases and J by 5 bases, leaving 17 bases between them. Germline-derived CDR1 and CDR2 are SQVTM and ANQGSEA. The CDR3 totals 14 residues. In nucleotides, the CDR3 is TGCAGCGCCAAAGGCGCTAGTAGGACCGGGGAGCTGTTTTTT. It encodes CSAKGASRTGELFF.

On this clonotype itself: A read error may account for a junction end that differs from germline. The gene calls are TRBV7-2 and TRBJ2-7; D ambiguous. The CDR3 runs 15 residues. Germline V gives CDR1 SGHTA, CDR2 FQGNSA. CDR3 sequence (DNA): TGTGCCAGCAGCGTAGCACAGACGAGCTCCTACGAGCAGTACTTC. It yields the protein CASSVAQTSSYEQYF. The full variable domain, in which reference TRBV7-2 and TRBJ2-7 provide the parts outside the CDR3, is GAGVSQSPSNKVTEKGKDVELRCDPISGHTALYWYRQSLGQGLEFLIYFQGNSAPDKSGLPSDRFSAERTGGSVSTLTIQRTQQEDSAVYLCASSVAQTSSYEQYFGPGTRLTVT.

The chain uses TRBV6-5 and TRBJ2-3; tentatively, D is TRBD2 (6 bases). V lost 7 bases and J 2 bases, leaving 19 bases between the germline ends. CDR1 MNHEY and CDR2 SVGAGI come from the germline V gene. The CDR3 consists of 16 residues. CDR3 loop: CASMGKQGLTTDTQYF. As DNA, the CDR3 is TGTGCCAGCATGGGTAAACAAGGACTAACCACAGATACGCAGTATTTT.

This clonotype showed up just a few times. V and J are TRBV4-1 and TRBJ2-7; 7 bases are a match to TRBD2. There are 15 residues in the CDR3. Germline V CDR1 and CDR2: MGHRA, YSYEKL. J was trimmed by 6 bases and V by 0 bases; bases with no gene match: 8. As DNA, the CDR3 is TGCGCCAGCAGCCAAGAAGCGGGGTCGGTCAGCGAGCAGTACTTC. Its protein is CASSQEAGSVSEQYF.

This clonotype came up many times. This chain connects TRBV7-6 to TRBJ2-4; TRBD2 matches at 8 bases. This CDR3 has 17 residues. CDR1 is SGHVS and CDR2 is FNYEAQ in the germline V gene. Losses at the gene ends were 4 bases for V and 0 bases for J; bases not matched to a gene: 8. The CDR3 is CASSYEAGGLAKNIQYF. The CDR3 DNA reads as TGTGCCAGCAGCTATGAGGCGGGGGGATTAGCCAAAAACATTCAGTACTTC.

There are a few counts of this clonotype. One junction end does not reproduce the germline sequence, and a read error may be involved. The chain combines TRBV20-1 with TRBJ1-4; D unclear. The CDR3 totals 13 residues. Looked up from germline, CDR1 is DFQATT and CDR2 is SNEGSKA (reference sequence). Here the CDR3 reads CSARVSTNEELFF. The CDR3 nucleotides read TGCAGTGCTAGAGTCTCAACTAATGAAGAACTGTTTTTT.

The table lists this clonotype with many counts. The gene calls are TRBV29-1 and TRBJ1-1, with 8 positions matching TRBD1. Germline V gives CDR1 SQVTM, CDR2 ANQGSEA. Losses at the gene ends were 4 bases for V and 7 bases for J; bases not matched to a gene: 8. The CDR3 loop spans 13 amino acids. The CDR3 coding sequence is TGCAGCGTTGGGACAGGGCTGCCGGGTGAAGCTTTCTTT. The encoded protein is CSVGTGLPGEAFF.

The chain carries TRBV9 and TRBJ2-1; 8 positions match TRBD2. Germline CDR1 SGDLS, CDR2 YYNGEE. V was clipped by 0 bases and J by 3 bases; unmatched bases: 8. This CDR3 has 17 residues. DNA of the CDR3: TGTGCCAGCAGCGTAGAGGGAACGGGAGGGCTCTACAATGAGCAGTTCTTC. This gives the protein CASSVEGTGGLYNEQFF.

The V gene is TRBV20-1, the J gene TRBJ1-6; possibly TRBD1 for D (5 bases). CDR3 length: 16 amino acids. Germline V lookup: CDR1 DFQATT, CDR2 SNEGSKA (reference sequence). V dropped 3 bases and J dropped 7 bases, with 19 bases sitting between them. In nucleotides, the CDR3 is TGCAGTGCTAGTATATCCGGAGAGGGGAGGAATTCACCCCTCCACTTT. Its protein is CSASISGEGRNSPLHF.

This chain connects TRBV6-5 to TRBJ2-7; 10 bases match TRBD2. V trimming: 2 bases; J trimming: 4 bases; junction bases outside the gene matches: 5. The CDR3 is 15 amino acids. Germline loops: CDR1 MNHEY, CDR2 SVGAGI. As DNA, the CDR3 is TGTGCCAGCAGTTACACGTCTAGCGGGAGTTACGAGCAGTACTTC. As protein: CASSYTSSGSYEQYF.

The chain uses TRBV7-9 and TRBJ1-4, with D maybe TRBD1 (5 bases). Per the germline V gene, CDR1 is SEHNR and CDR2 is FQNEAQ (reference sequence). The ends were cut back, 5 bases at V and 7 bases at J, with 17 bases in the middle. The CDR3 has 15 amino acids. The CDR3 loop is CASSVGGEGSEKLFF. The CDR3 nucleotides read TGTGCCAGCAGCGTGGGGGGGGAAGGGAGTGAAAAACTGTTTTTT.

V usage is TRBV20-1 and J usage is TRBJ2-5; 8 bases are shared with TRBD2. The CDR3 consists of 15 residues. Germline CDR1 and CDR2: DFQATT and SNEGSKA (reference sequence). After removal of 2 bases from V and 4 bases from J, the junction contained 9 bases not matched to a gene. The CDR3 here is CSARNPTSVLETQYF. Here the CDR3 DNA reads TGCAGTGCTAGAAACCCGACTAGCGTGTTAGAGACCCAGTACTTC.

J is TRBJ2-4 and V is TRBV10-2; 13 nucleotides agree with TRBD2. The DNA end favors TRBJ2-7, so the J call may be wrong. This CDR3 comprises 15 residues. The germline CDR1 and CDR2 sequences are WSHSY and SAAADI. The CDR3 protein is CASSEFTSGRAEQYF. DNA for the CDR3: TGCGCCAGCAGTGAGTTTACTAGCGGGAGGGCCGAGCAGTACTTC.

This clonotype showed up just a few times. CDR3 in amino acids: CASSLRQGYNNEQFF. CDR3 nucleotides: TGCGCCAGCAGCTTGCGACAGGGATATAACAATGAGCAGTTCTTC. The chain joins TRBV5-1 to TRBJ2-1, with 7 positions matching TRBD1. The CDR3 runs 15 residues. V gave up 1 base and J gave up 5 bases; unmatched junction bases: 6. Germline CDR1 and CDR2: SGHRS and YFSETQ.

The V call is TRBV2, the J call TRBJ1-5, with D uncertain. The germline V gene has CDR1 SNHLY and CDR2 FYNNEI. The length of the CDR3 is 14 residues. The V end was cut by 3 bases, the J end by 6 bases, with 12 bases between. The CDR3 protein is CASSDRGRFQPQHF. The CDR3 DNA reads TGTGCCAGCAGTGACAGAGGGAGGTTTCAGCCCCAGCATTTT.

This clonotype was picked up a small number of times. CDR3 in amino acids: CASSASAFGNEQYF. In DNA, the CDR3 is TGTGCCAGCAGCGCCTCCGCGTTTGGAAACGAGCAGTACTTC. V is TRBV7-3 and J is TRBJ2-4, with unresolved D. Near its end, the DNA agrees better with TRBJ2-7, so the J call may be wrong. CDR3 length: 14 residues. Germline V gives CDR1 SGHTA, CDR2 FQGTGA.

The genes are TRBV4-2 and TRBJ2-5; TRBD2 agrees at 7 bases. The CDR3 extends over 15 amino acids. Trimming took 3 bases from V and 2 from J; bases not matched to a gene: 6. CDR1 and CDR2 (germline): LGHNA, YNFKEQ. The CDR3 is CASSQTGTIQETQYF. Here the CDR3 DNA reads TGTGCCAGCAGCCAGACTGGGACTATACAAGAGACCCAGTACTTC.

This clonotype has more than one count but fewer than ten. V gene TRBV6-5 combines with J gene TRBJ1-4; 9 bases line up with TRBD1. CDR3 size: 14 residues. Trimming took 5 bases from V and 7 from J; bases not matched to a gene: 5. Germline lookup yields CDR1 MNHEY and CDR2 SVGAGI. As DNA, the CDR3 is TGTGCCAGCAGTCGGGACAGGGAGGGTGAAAAACTGTTTTTT. It yields the protein CASSRDREGEKLFF.

In its sample, this clonotype was seen a few times. This CDR3 reads CASSAGFNSPLHF. The CDR3 DNA reads TGTGCCAGCAGTGCCGGGTTTAATTCACCCCTCCACTTT. The chain combines TRBV25-1 with TRBJ1-6, with D unresolved. Germline V gene lookup returns CDR1 MGHDK and CDR2 SYGVNS. V was shortened by 4 bases and J by 6 bases, with 7 bases between the two germline ends. The CDR3 extends over 13 amino acids.

The rearrangement uses TRBV20-1 and TRBJ2-5, with D possibly TRBD2 on 5 matching bases. Trimming left V 4 bases short and J 2 bases short, with 14 bases between. This CDR3 is built from 14 residues. CDR1 is DFQATT and CDR2 is SNEGSKA in the germline V gene (reference sequence). The CDR3 region is CSANLLGRQETQYF. The DNA for the CDR3 is TGCAGTGCTAATCTACTAGGGAGACAAGAGACCCAGTACTTC.